A single TCR beta chain is shown here with its context. What it binds is not known. An end of the junction differs from the germline gene, which may be a read error. This specimen belongs to a study of T cells in Graves' hyperthyroidism and ophthalmopathy. The CDR3 spans 15 residues. Per the germline V gene, CDR1 is MNHEY and CDR2 is SVGAGI. Patients counted as stable if ophthalmopathy did not develop within 18 months. It was uncontrolled infection, other autoimmune disease, pregnancy or lactation that excluded patients. What was amplified from RNA transcripts were TCR beta CDR3 regions. Carried out on the TCR CDR3, a first-round RT-PCR used the HTBI primer set. TCRdb reprocessed the multiplex PCR reads via MiXCR and lists one record per CDR3 protein. The table shows a few hundred thousand distinct CDR3 sequences, with around 46% occurring only once. Whole-study findings and limits: Most clonotypes expanded in the thyroid (above 0.001) were also present in blood. A 13 V-J model separated ophthalmopathy from stable hyperthyroidism.

The chain uses TRBV6-5 and TRBJ2-7, with D tentatively TRBD1 (5 bases). The source is a woman aged 18 to 35 with Graves' hyperthyroidism. Material for sequencing was peripheral blood or thyroid tissue (not recorded which). CDR3 DNA sequence: TGTGGCAGCAAGCCTAGGGGCCCTAGCTCCTACGAGCAGTACTTC. Translation gives CGSKPRGPSSYEQYF.